These 9 T cell receptor beta chains originate from one sample sequenced in a study of Ad26.COV2.S vaccination and SARS-CoV-2 variants. Profiled with immunoSEQ multiplex PCR; TCRdb holds only in-frame clones, not every one. The data hold 400,000 to 450,000 clones, with roughly 88% observed a single time. Treatment defined: around 19 received Ad26.COV2.S at low or high dose, single or two shots; a few received placebo; per-sample allocation not given. Sample collection was performed on day 63 after the first vaccine or placebo injection. The sequencing here drew on peripheral blood, taken in a trial of Ad26.COV2.S vaccine versus placebo. These TCRs come from a person between 18 and 59 years old who received the Ad26.COV2.S COVID-19 vaccine or a placebo.

The gene calls are TRBV7-2 and TRBJ1-4; 9 bases agree with TRBD1. V shed 3 bases and J 5 bases; nucleotides not matched to a gene: 7. In germline, CDR1 is SGHTA, CDR2 FQGNSA. The CDR3 is 16 residues long. The CDR3 region has the DNA TGTGCCAGCAGCTTTCCGGGACAGGGTCGGAATGAAAAACTGTTTTTT. Amino acid sequence: CASSFPGQGRNEKLFF.

The count of this clone is one. The chain has TRBV4-1 and TRBJ2-3; 11 positions agree with TRBD1. V shed 3 bases, J shed 7 bases, and the junction held 6 bases outside the gene matches. CDR3 length: 15 residues. Germline V gene lookup returns CDR1 MGHRA and CDR2 YSYEKL. The CDR3 DNA sequence: TGCGCCAGCAGCCAGCTTGGACAGGGGGCTAATACGCAGTATTTT. Protein: CASSQLGQGANTQYF.

V and J are TRBV9 and TRBJ2-1, with TRBD2 identical over 14 bases. Germline values: CDR1 SGDLS, CDR2 YYNGEE. The CDR3 totals 16 residues. V shed 4 bases, J shed 7 bases, and the junction held 7 bases outside the gene matches. The CDR3 DNA sequence: TGTGCCAGCAGCCCCACGGGACTAGCGGGAGTGAATGAGCAGTTCTTC. Amino acid sequence: CASSPTGLAGVNEQFF.

The CDR3 here is CSGSEGSYEQYF. The CDR3 bases are TGCAGCGGGAGCGAGGGGTCCTACGAGCAGTACTTC. This chain joins TRBV29-1 and TRBJ2-7, with D perhaps assigned TRBD1 or TRBD2 (5 bases each). The CDR3 length is 12 residues. With 7 bases removed from V and 1 base from J, the gap between germline ends came to 11 bases. Germline V lookup: CDR1 SQVTM, CDR2 ANQGSEA.

The chain combines TRBV7-9 with TRBJ2-5, with 8 bases fitting TRBD1. After removal of 5 bases from V and 5 bases from J, the junction contained 10 bases not matched to a gene. This CDR3 region has 15 residues. Germline loops: CDR1 SEHNR, CDR2 FQNEAQ (reference sequence). CDR3 nucleotide sequence: TGTGCCAGCAGCCCAAACAGGGGGATGTTGGAGACCCAGTACTTC. Its translation: CASSPNRGMLETQYF. Looking up the rest from reference TRBV7-9 and TRBJ2-5 gives the full variable domain: DTGVSQNPRHKITKRGQNVTFRCDPISEHNRLYWYRQTLGQGPEFLTYFQNEAQLEKSRLLSDRFSAERPKGSFSTLEIQRTEQGDSAMYLCASSPNRGMLETQYFGPGTRLLVL.

This chain joins TRBV28 and TRBJ2-3; D may match TRBD1 or TRBD2 (5 bases each). The CDR3 covers 13 residues. Germline V gene sequence: CDR1 MDHEN, CDR2 SYDVKM. V gave up 5 bases and J gave up 8 bases, with 14 bases separating them. CDR3 loop: CASSGPGAGTQYF. CDR3 DNA sequence: TGTGCCAGCAGTGGCCCCGGGGCGGGTACGCAGTATTTT.

This clone showed up just once. The sample has other DNA sequences that encode this CDR3 too. This CDR3 reads CASRTSGRNEQFF. Written as DNA, the CDR3 is TGTGCCAGCAGGACTAGCGGGAGGAATGAGCAGTTCTTC. The genes are TRBV11-2 and TRBJ2-1, with 13 bases lining up with TRBD2. CDR1 is SGHAT, CDR2 FQNNGV, per germline. V lost 6 bases, J lost 7 bases, and 0 bases stayed unmatched. This CDR3 is built from 13 residues. Variable domain in full (rest from reference TRBV11-2 and TRBJ2-1): EAGVAQSPRYKIIEKRQSVAFWCNPISGHATLYWYQQILGQGPKLLIQFQNNGVVDDSQLPKDRFSAERLKGVDSTLKIQPAKLEDSAVYLCASRTSGRNEQFFGPGTRLTVL.

The rearrangement uses TRBV5-6 and TRBJ2-7; possible D gene TRBD1, 8 bases. Trimming cost V 4 bases and J 7 bases, with 18 bases left between them. CDR1 SGHDT and CDR2 YYEEEE come from the germline V gene. The CDR3 has 14 residues. Written as DNA, the CDR3 is TGTGCCAGCAGCCCACAGGGGGGGCTACGAGAGCAGTACTTC. Protein: CASSPQGGLREQYF.

The chain recombines TRBV28 with TRBJ1-4; 8 bases fit TRBD1. V shed 6 bases and J 4 bases; nucleotides not matched to a gene: 4. This CDR3 contains 14 residues. Germline V gene lookup returns CDR1 MDHEN and CDR2 SYDVKM. The CDR3 DNA is TGTGCCAGCAGGTCAGGGGGCCTTAATGAAAAACTGTTTTTT. Translating gives CASRSGGLNEKLFF.